The TCR beta chain under discussion was sequenced for a study of memory CD4+ T cells and cytomegalovirus serostatus. The sort gate was single viable CD3+CD4+CD8-CD45RO+ cells for memory CD4+ T cells. This table comes from immunoSEQ multiplex PCR, and its TCRdb copy is limited to in-frame clones, with some not included. The sample holds 35,000 to 40,000 clones; roughly 78% are singletons and the top ten take approximately 5.3%. J gave up 0 bases and V 8 bases, and 7 bases lay outside the gene matches. Germline V gives CDR1 SNHLY, CDR2 FYNNEI. This CDR3 is built from 15 residues. The clonotype originates from an adult in good health and CMV-seropositive. Sequenced sample: memory CD4+ T cells from blood. The gene calls are TRBV2 and TRBJ2-1, with 7 bases aligning to TRBD2. CDR3 residues: CASCRLANSYNEQFF. Here the CDR3 DNA reads TGTGCCAGCTGCAGACTAGCAAACTCCTACAATGAGCAGTTCTTC.